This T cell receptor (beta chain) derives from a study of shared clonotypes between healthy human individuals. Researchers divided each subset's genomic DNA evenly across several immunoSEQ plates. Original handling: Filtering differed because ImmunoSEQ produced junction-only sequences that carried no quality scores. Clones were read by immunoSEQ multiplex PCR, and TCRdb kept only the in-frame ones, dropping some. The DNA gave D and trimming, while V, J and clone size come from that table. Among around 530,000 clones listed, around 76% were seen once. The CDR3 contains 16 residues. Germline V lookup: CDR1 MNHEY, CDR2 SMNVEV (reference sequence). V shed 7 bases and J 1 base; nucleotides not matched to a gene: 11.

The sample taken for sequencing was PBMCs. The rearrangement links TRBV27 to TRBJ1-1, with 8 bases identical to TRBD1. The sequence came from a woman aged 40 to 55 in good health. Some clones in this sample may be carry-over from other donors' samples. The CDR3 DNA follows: TGTGCCAGCACCACAACGAGGGACAGGCCGAACACTGAAGCTTTCTTT. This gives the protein CASTTTRDRPNTEAFF.